The 9 T cell receptor beta chains given below trace back to one sample, sequenced in a study of blood T cell repertoires in COVID-19. The table came from immunoSEQ multiplex PCR; TCRdb's copy has only in-frame clones and leaves some out. Of approximately 300,000 clones detected, roughly 88% appear once; the ten largest clones hold around 4.5%. Sequencing was carried out using PBMCs or T cells enriched from blood (not recorded which). These receptors all come from a woman in her 30s who had recovered from COVID-19.

The chain has TRBV29-1 and TRBJ2-1; 10 bases are shared with TRBD1. CDR1 is SQVTM, CDR2 ANQGSEA, per germline. The CDR3 has 16 residues. V lost 4 bases to trimming and J lost 7 bases; unmatched junction nucleotides: 13. The CDR3: CSVGGTGTGADNEQFF. CDR3 nucleotides: TGCAGCGTTGGGGGGACCGGGACAGGGGCGGATAATGAGCAGTTCTTC.

The chain recombines TRBV19 with TRBJ1-5, with TRBD1 identical over 8 bases. The trim removed 4 bases at V and 0 bases at J, leaving 8 bases unmatched. Germline assignment: CDR1 LNHDA and CDR2 SQIVND (reference sequence). The CDR3 loop spans 17 amino acids. The chain's CDR3 is CASSSGQGLYSNQPQHF. CDR3 nucleotide sequence: TGTGCCAGTAGTAGCGGACAGGGCCTATATAGCAATCAGCCCCAGCATTTT.

The chain carries TRBV18 and TRBJ1-6; D gene uncertain. The CDR3 is made up of 13 amino acids. CDR1 is KGHSH and CDR2 is LQKENI in the germline V gene. The V end lost 2 bases, the J end lost 14 bases, and 13 bases lay between the germline ends. The CDR3 DNA sequence: TGTGCCAGCTCACCAAACGACGGAGGAACCCTCCACTTT. Residues: CASSPNDGGTLHF.

The chain uses TRBV7-9 and TRBJ2-1; possible D gene TRBD2, 5 bases. Trimming pared 4 bases from V and 4 bases from J, leaving 11 bases between. CDR1 and CDR2 from the germline V gene are SEHNR and FQNEAQ (reference sequence). The CDR3 totals 14 residues. In DNA, the CDR3 is TGTGCCAGCAGCTCAACTAGTGGATACAATGAGCAGTTCTTC. It translates to CASSSTSGYNEQFF.

The chain's CDR3 is CASSYDTSNYGYTF. The CDR3 nucleotides read TGTGCCAGCAGTTACGACACCTCTAACTATGGCTACACCTTC. The J gene is TRBJ1-2, the V gene TRBV6-6; no reliable D call. The CDR3 totals 14 residues. Germline values: CDR1 MNHNY, CDR2 SVGAGI (reference sequence). Trimming took off 2 bases at V and 0 bases at J, with 7 bases between the two ends.

The J gene is TRBJ2-5, the V gene TRBV11-2; 7 bases fit TRBD2. The CDR3 contains 14 residues. Germline V gives CDR1 SGHAT, CDR2 FQNNGV. The ends lost 3 bases at V and 5 bases at J; junction bases unmatched: 6. The CDR3 loop is CASSFGGGPETQYF. DNA of the CDR3: TGTGCCAGCAGCTTCGGGGGAGGGCCGGAGACCCAGTACTTC.

This sequence joins TRBV18 and TRBJ2-5; TRBD2 is a possible D gene (5 bases). The CDR3 sequence is 14 residues long. Trimming removed 3 bases from V and 5 bases from J, with 13 bases in between. CDR1 and CDR2 (germline): KGHSH, LQKENI. The CDR3 loop reads CASSPTADWETQYF. DNA for the CDR3: TGTGCCAGCTCACCGACCGCGGACTGGGAGACCCAGTACTTC.

The rearrangement uses TRBV28 and TRBJ2-7, with TRBD1 matching over 10 bases. This CDR3 is built from 15 residues. V dropped 4 bases and J dropped 2; count of bases not matched to a gene: 5. The V gene's germline CDR1 is MDHEN and CDR2 SYDVKM. CDR3 loop: CASSSDRGPPYEQYF. CDR3 nucleotide sequence: TGTGCCAGCAGTTCCGACAGGGGGCCTCCCTACGAGCAGTACTTC. Full variable domain (outside the CDR3, taken from reference TRBV28 and TRBJ2-7): DVKVTQSSRYLVKRTGEKVFLECVQDMDHENMFWYRQDPGLGLRLIYFSYDVKMKEKGDIPEGYSVSREKKERFSLILESASTNQTSMYLCASSSDRGPPYEQYFGPGTRLTVT.

The rearrangement joins TRBV9 to TRBJ1-1, with D tentatively TRBD1 (6 bases). CDR1 is SGDLS, CDR2 YYNGEE, per germline. The CDR3 has 15 residues. Trimming removed 5 bases at V and 4 bases at J, with 18 bases between. CDR3 residues: CASSVEGGSGTEAFF. CDR3 coding DNA: TGTGCCAGCAGTGTGGAAGGGGGTTCTGGCACTGAAGCTTTCTTT.